This passage covers 23 T cell receptor beta chains from one sample sequenced in a study of blood T cell repertoires in COVID-19. The repertoire was sequenced with immunoSEQ multiplex PCR; TCRdb's copy has only in-frame clones and lacks some. The sample yields roughly 150,000 clones, approximately 77% seen once. The sample was peripheral blood. The receptors come from a woman at least 80 years old with active or convalescent COVID-19.

V usage is TRBV27 and J usage is TRBJ1-2; possible D gene TRBD1, 6 bases. Germline V CDR1 and CDR2: MNHEY, SMNVEV (reference sequence). Trimming stripped 6 bases from V and 4 bases from J, with 27 bases between. The CDR3 has 18 amino acids. The CDR3 protein is CASSQKSGWQGSVYGYTF. The CDR3 nucleotides are TGTGCCAGCAGCCAAAAATCAGGGTGGCAGGGGAGTGTCTATGGCTACACCTTC.

V is TRBV5-6 and J is TRBJ1-1, with 9 bases fitting TRBD1. The length of the CDR3 is 15 residues. The V gene end was trimmed by 3 bases and the J gene end by 5 bases; junction bases not matched to a gene: 8. Per germline, CDR1 SGHDT and CDR2 YYEEEE. The CDR3 region is CASSYGQGTLTEAFF. CDR3 in DNA: TGTGCCAGCAGCTACGGACAGGGGACGTTGACTGAAGCTTTCTTT.

A word on this clone: This sample includes further DNA sequences coding for the same CDR3. The CDR3, as DNA: TGCAGCGTTGGAGGGAACTATGGCTACACCTTC. It specifies CSVGGNYGYTF. The rearrangement joins TRBV29-1 to TRBJ1-2; D is unclear. The CDR3 has 11 residues. V lost 4 bases and J lost 2, with 5 bases in between. CDR1 is SQVTM, CDR2 ANQGSEA, per germline.

The rearrangement links TRBV5-1 to TRBJ2-3, with D possibly matching TRBD2 (7 bases). Germline lookup yields CDR1 SGHRS and CDR2 YFSETQ. Deletions cut 2 bases from V and 3 bases from J, with 13 bases between. The CDR3 contains 15 residues. The CDR3 protein is CASSFPGGPTDTQYF. The CDR3 DNA sequence: TGCGCCAGCAGCTTCCCCGGGGGGCCAACAGATACGCAGTATTTT.

The chain combines TRBV25-1 with TRBJ2-5, with 10 bases lining up with TRBD1. This CDR3 spans 15 amino acids. The V segment lost 6 bases and the J segment 5 bases; nucleotides outside the gene matches: 9. Germline loops: CDR1 MGHDK, CDR2 SYGVNS. CDR3 region: CASRETGGSSETQYF. In DNA, the CDR3 is TGTGCCAGCAGAGAGACAGGGGGCTCGTCTGAGACCCAGTACTTC.

The chain uses TRBV5-1 and TRBJ2-7; D uncertain. The CDR3 spans 16 residues. In germline, CDR1 is SGHRS, CDR2 YFSETQ. The ends were cut back, 0 bases at V and 4 bases at J, with 17 bases in the middle. The DNA for the CDR3 is TGCGCCAGCAGCTTGGGACTTGCTATGATCTCGTACGAGCAGTACTTC. Its translation: CASSLGLAMISYEQYF.

This chain connects TRBV5-6 to TRBJ1-5; D call uncertain. The germline V gene encodes CDR1 SGHDT and CDR2 YYEEEE. CDR3 length equals 14 residues. V shed 3 bases and J shed 4 bases, with 11 bases lying between them. The CDR3 nucleotides read TGTGCCAGCAGCTCCCCCGGGTGGAATCAGCCCCAGCATTTT. It encodes CASSSPGWNQPQHF.

The chain is built from TRBV7-9 and TRBJ1-4; TRBD1 matches at 9 bases. The CDR3 consists of 15 residues. Germline CDR1 reads SEHNR; CDR2 reads FQNEAQ (reference sequence). With 2 bases clipped from V and 4 bases from J, the junction kept 2 bases outside the gene matches. The CDR3 protein is CASSLMTGGNEKLFF. The DNA for the CDR3 is TGTGCCAGCAGCTTAATGACAGGGGGTAATGAAAAACTGTTTTTT.

This chain connects TRBV3-1 (or the pseudogene TRBV3-2) to TRBJ2-6, with TRBD1 matching over 8 bases. The germline gives CDR1 LGHDT, CDR2 YNNKEL (reference sequence). The length of the CDR3 is 19 residues. V dropped 4 bases and J dropped 0; count of bases not matched to a gene: 11. The CDR3 here is CASSLYPGGVSSGANVLTF. The DNA for the CDR3 is TGTGCCAGCAGCCTTTACCCAGGGGGCGTCAGCTCTGGGGCCAACGTCCTGACTTTC.

This clone appeared a single time. The CDR3 coding sequence is TGTGCCAGCTCACCGGTGGAGACAGGGTTATTCTCCTATAATTCACCCCTCCACTTT. Translating it yields CASSPVETGLFSYNSPLHF. V gene TRBV18 combines with J gene TRBJ1-6, with 7 nucleotides matching TRBD1. This CDR3 is built from 19 residues. Germline V CDR1 and CDR2: KGHSH, LQKENI. With V trimmed by 3 bases and J by 0 bases, 11 bases remained unmatched.

The chain carries TRBV7-9 and TRBJ1-2, with 7 bases identical to TRBD1. The ends lost 6 bases at V and 6 bases at J; junction bases unmatched: 7. Germline V CDR1 and CDR2: SEHNR, FQNEAQ (reference sequence). The CDR3 spans 13 residues. DNA for the CDR3: TGTGCCAGCAGTCTAGGACAGGATCATGGCTACACCTTC. Translating it yields CASSLGQDHGYTF.

V gene TRBV11-3 combines with J gene TRBJ2-1; TRBD2 aligns across 9 bases. The CDR3 length is 20 residues. The V and J ends lost 5 bases and 3 bases, in that order; junction bases with no gene match: 20. Per germline, CDR1 SGHNT and CDR2 YENEEA. In nucleotides, the CDR3 is TGTGCCAGCAGCCCCCCGGAAGCGGGAGGCCAAGCGGACGACTACAATGAGCAGTTCTTC. This translates into CASSPPEAGGQADDYNEQFF.

CDR3 in amino acids: CASSSLTGGGGTRTEAFF. CDR3 coding DNA: TGTGCCAGCAGTTCCTTAACAGGGGGCGGTGGTACTCGCACTGAAGCTTTCTTT. The chain recombines TRBV28 with TRBJ1-1; 9 positions agree with TRBD1. V shed 4 bases and J 4 bases; nucleotides not matched to a gene: 16. The CDR3 is 18 amino acids. Germline V CDR1 and CDR2: MDHEN, SYDVKM.

The gene calls are TRBV6-6 and TRBJ1-1; unclear D gene. Trimming took 7 bases from V and 1 from J, leaving 4 bases between them. The V gene's germline CDR1 is MNHNY and CDR2 SVGAGI (reference sequence). The CDR3 loop spans 11 amino acids. Here the CDR3 reads CASIQNTEAFF. CDR3 sequence (DNA): TGTGCCAGCATACAGAACACTGAAGCTTTCTTT.

The V and J genes are TRBV7-8 and TRBJ1-1, with D possibly matching TRBD1 (5 bases). Germline V CDR1 and CDR2: SGHVS, FQNEAQ. The CDR3 is 14 amino acids. Trimming stripped 3 bases from V and 1 base from J, with 9 bases between. CDR3 sequence: CASSLFQGNTEAFF. The CDR3 region has the DNA TGTGCCAGCAGCTTGTTCCAGGGGAACACTGAAGCTTTCTTT.

This chain's CDR3 is CASSFRTGVTLYEQYF. For the CDR3, the DNA is TGTGCCAGCAGTTTTCGTACAGGGGTCACCCTCTACGAGCAGTACTTC. V and J are TRBV27 and TRBJ2-7; 7 positions agree with TRBD1. The CDR3 consists of 16 residues. V shed 3 bases, J shed 3 bases, and the junction held 11 bases outside the gene matches. The germline V gene encodes CDR1 MNHEY and CDR2 SMNVEV (reference sequence).

The table lists this clone with a few counts. The chain carries TRBV4-1 and TRBJ1-2; D uncertain. The CDR3 is 16 amino acids. V lost 2 bases to trimming and J lost 4 bases, with 17 bases between them. Germline CDR1 is MGHRA and CDR2 is YSYEKL. The CDR3 spells CASSQIAIGVGYGYTF. CDR3 in DNA: TGCGCCAGCAGCCAAATAGCGATCGGGGTAGGCTATGGCTACACCTTC.

This chain uses TRBV5-1 with TRBJ1-1; a possible D gene is TRBD1 (6 bases). Germline V gene sequence: CDR1 SGHRS, CDR2 YFSETQ. The length of the CDR3 is 14 residues. Between the trimmed V and J ends, which lost 5 bases and 3 bases, there was a span of 14 bases. For the CDR3, the DNA is TGCGCCAGCAGGATTACGGGACACTACACTGAAGCTTTCTTT. This translates into CASRITGHYTEAFF.

The chain combines TRBV28 with TRBJ1-2, with 8 bases matching TRBD1. Germline V gives CDR1 MDHEN, CDR2 SYDVKM. CDR3 length: 15 residues. The V and J ends lost 3 bases and 0 bases, in that order; junction bases with no gene match: 3. CDR3 in amino acids: CASSLAGGPNYGYTF. CDR3 coding DNA: TGTGCCAGCAGTTTGGCAGGGGGCCCTAACTATGGCTACACCTTC.

This clone was seen only a few times. The genes are TRBV6-5 and TRBJ1-2; a possible D gene is TRBD1 (5 bases). CDR1 and CDR2 from the germline V gene are MNHEY and SVGAGI. Trimming left V 9 bases short and J 6 bases short, with 20 bases between. The CDR3 has 14 residues. For the CDR3, the DNA is TGTGCCAGTGCCAAGGGGCAGTTCACGGATGGCTACACCTTC. Translated: CASAKGQFTDGYTF.

This sequence joins TRBV19 and TRBJ2-7; no reliable D call. CDR3 length: 15 amino acids. The germline CDR1 and CDR2 sequences are LNHDA and SQIVND (reference sequence). V was shortened by 1 base and J by 3 bases, with 13 bases between the two germline ends. The CDR3 DNA follows: TGTGCCAGTAGTATAGGTGACCAGGCACTCTACGAGCAGTACTTC. It is translated as CASSIGDQALYEQYF.

The chain recombines TRBV27 with TRBJ2-7, with 7 positions matching TRBD1. From germline, CDR1 is MNHEY and CDR2 SMNVEV (reference sequence). This CDR3 has 15 amino acids. The V gene end was trimmed by 5 bases and the J gene end by 0 bases; junction bases not matched to a gene: 7. The DNA for the CDR3 is TGTGCCAGCAGTATCCGGACAGGTCCCTCCTACGAGCAGTACTTC. Amino acids: CASSIRTGPSYEQYF.

This chain links TRBV5-1 with TRBJ2-5, with a possible D match to TRBD1 (5 bases). The CDR3 consists of 14 residues. V gave up 1 base and J gave up 5 bases, with 12 bases separating them. CDR1 is SGHRS and CDR2 is YFSETQ in the germline V gene. The chain's CDR3 is CASSLPREGETQYF. The CDR3 DNA reads TGCGCCAGCAGCTTGCCCAGGGAAGGGGAGACCCAGTACTTC.